The entry that follows covers one T cell receptor (beta chain) sequence. Its specificity is not known. Using immunoSEQ multiplex PCR, the repertoire was profiled, and TCRdb retains in-frame clones only, with some absent. The profile shows about 590,000 clones, just under 97% of them singletons. The CDR3 is made up of 11 amino acids. Germline V gene lookup returns CDR1 SGHAT and CDR2 FQNNGV. Trimming took 5 bases from V and 10 from J, leaving 9 bases between them. Naive CD8 isolation took CD45RO-negative cells positively selected for CCR7 and excluded terminally differentiated effector memory CD45RA+ cells. This record belongs to a study of shared clonotypes between healthy human individuals. The wider study: Participating donors consisted of a couple of women and a few men aged 18 to 49. General study findings and limits: Some clonotypes were shared by all four sorted-subset donors, while others were not shared. The non-shared ones had lower generation probabilities than the shared ones.

J is TRBJ2-1 and V is TRBV11-2, with D uncertain. Sequencing used naive CD8+ T cells sorted from blood. The TCR originated in a woman aged 30 to 39 in good health. The DNA for the CDR3 is TGTGCCAGCAGCCTGACGCAGGAGCAGTTCTTC. Translation: CASSLTQEQFF. The full variable domain, with the rest looked up from reference TRBV11-2 and TRBJ2-1, is EAGVAQSPRYKIIEKRQSVAFWCNPISGHATLYWYQQILGQGPKLLIQFQNNGVVDDSQLPKDRFSAERLKGVDSTLKIQPAKLEDSAVYLCASSLTQEQFFGPGTRLTVL.